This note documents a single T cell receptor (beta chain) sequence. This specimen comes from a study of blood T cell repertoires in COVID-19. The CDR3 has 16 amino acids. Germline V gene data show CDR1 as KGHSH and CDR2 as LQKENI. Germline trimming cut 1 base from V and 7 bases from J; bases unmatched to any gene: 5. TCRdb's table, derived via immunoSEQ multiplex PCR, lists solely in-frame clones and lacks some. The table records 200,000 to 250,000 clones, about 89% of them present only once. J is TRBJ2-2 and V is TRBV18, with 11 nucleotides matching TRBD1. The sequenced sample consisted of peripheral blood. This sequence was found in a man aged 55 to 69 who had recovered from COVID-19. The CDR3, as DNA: TGTGCCAGCTCACCACGGACAGGGGGCGCGAGCGGGGAGCTGTTTTTT. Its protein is CASSPRTGGASGELFF.